Given below is one T cell receptor (beta chain) in context. This clonotype was picked up many times. The antigen it recognizes is unknown. No quality values exist for individual bases; no much larger clone is one base distant. This specimen belongs to a study of read filtering for tumor transcriptome and immune sequencing (dated by TCRdb to 2018 to 2020). The study in broad terms: The cohort consisted of roughly 18 male and around 14 female patients, with a mean age of about 66 years and an age range of about 47 to 90. By revised international staging, eight or nine patients were R-ISS I, under 20 were R-ISS II and 7 were R-ISS III. Whole-transcriptome libraries were prepared with the TruSeq RNA Access Library Prep Kit after DNase treatment. TCR-region mapped reads per sample ranged from about 4 to 10.27 million with IR-seq versus only about 75 to 1,400 with RNA-seq. TCR repertoires obtained by targeted immune repertoire sequencing and by bulk whole-transcriptome sequencing performed on the same bone marrow samples were compared. As a main aim, a read-filtering strategy for immune repertoire data was addressed, with the specific question being whether clonotypes supported by a single read should be removed. What the research found in general, with its limitations: The correlation between IR-seq and RNA-seq shared clonotype proportions was increased by removal of single-read clonotypes. The sorted CD138-negative fraction was a mixed bone marrow immune population, not purified T cells. In IR-seq, approximately 82% of clonotypes but 3% to 3.5% of total reads were represented by single-read clonotypes, whereas in RNA-seq, 65% to 75% of clonotypes and more than 40% of reads were represented by single-read clonotypes. Clonotypes were captured by IR-seq at much higher depth and more reliably than by RNA-seq, and smaller IR-seq throughput was sufficient for identification of most shared clonotypes.

The Immunoverse kit was used to build TCR libraries from 400 to 500 ng RNA, with molecular barcoded adaptors covering alpha/delta and beta/gamma chains. The same RNA used for transcriptome sequencing was used for TCR library preparation. Sequencing of TCR libraries was carried out on an Illumina HiSeq 4000 with 2 x 150 cycles. The paper's data handling went like this. MiXCR aligned TCR reads to human V, D, J and C references and assembled the aligned reads into CDR3 clonotypes, with quality filtering and error correction included. Clonotype counts and gene usage diversity were analyzed with the tcR package in R. Raw mapping reads were checked after the RNA-seq reads had been mapped by STAR aligner version 2.5.3a onto the human GRCh37 genome. To test the effect of sequencing depth on detected clonotypes, IR-seq fastq files were randomly downsampled using Seqtk 1.3. TCRdb applied fastp at Q25 and MiXCR to the public reads, then kept only in-frame beta chains. Every CDR3 protein is listed once, alongside the most common genes and DNA of its rows. Here the V and J calls rest on TCRdb's processing, not on the authors' analysis. The sample includes 40,000 or so distinct CDR3 sequences, with roughly 13% observed a single time. Clones ranked in the top ten supply around 28% of the sample.

V and J are truncated by 0 bases and 4 bases respectively, leaving an intervening sequence of 10 bases. Reading the germline V gene gives CDR1 SGHRS and CDR2 YFSETQ. From the cysteine up to the phenylalanine, the CDR3 has a length of 14 residues. Solely the CDR3 DNA is kept, with 42 bases framed from the first base. Every patient had bone marrow sampled at the time of active disease. Ficoll-Hypaque density gradient centrifugation was used to isolate bone marrow mononuclear cells. Myeloma plasma cells were removed and CD138-negative cells were collected by negative selection after labeling with CD138 magnetic microbeads on a MACS separator. Flow cytometry on an Attune NxT with CD138 antibodies was used to check the purity of the isolated cells. TRIzol reagent was used to extract total RNA, which was then quantified with a NanoDrop spectrophotometer. For each patient, paired RNA-seq and IR-seq were run on the CD138-negative bone marrow sample from that patient.

The V and J segments used are TRBV5-1 and TRBJ2-5; a confident D gene designation cannot be given. The receptor was isolated from a donor over 35 with multiple myeloma. Sequencing was done on a sample of a population of CD138-negative cells sorted from bone marrow. The meaning of the sample's cell subset or site label: bone marrow mononuclear cells depleted of CD138+ plasma/myeloma cells by negative magnetic selection. The DNA sequence is as follows: TGCGCCAGCAGCTTGGCCCTGTTGCGAGAGACCCAGTACTTC. It specifies CASSLALLRETQYF.